These 9 T cell receptor beta chains share one sample of origin, sequenced in a study of shared clonotypes between healthy human individuals (dated by TCRdb to about 2020). Library preparation used the immunoSEQ multiplex PCR assay. As stored in TCRdb, this immuneACCESS dataset retains in-frame rearrangements with V and J assigned. A fraction of the clones does not appear; measured against another copy, unresolved V genes explain less than half of the discrepancy, and the remainder lacks a known reason. The sample profile shows 650,000 to 750,000 clones; approximately 75% of them were found once. Together, the top ten hold 1.8% of the sample. The sequenced sample consisted of memory CD4+ T cells sorted from blood. The intended sense of this specimen's cell subset or site label: CD45RA-negative fraction. These receptors were obtained from a woman in her 30s in good health.

This clone showed up just a few times. The sample holds other DNA sequences that translate to the same CDR3. The chain links TRBV5-1 to TRBJ2-5; 8 bases are a match to TRBD1. The CDR3 is 15 amino acids. The V gene end was trimmed by 0 bases and the J gene end by 5 bases; junction bases not matched to a gene: 6. Germline V gene data show CDR1 as SGHRS and CDR2 as YFSETQ. The DNA of the CDR3 is TGCGCCAGCAGCTTGGAGGGCAGGGGGCATGAGACCCAGTACTTC. Residues: CASSLEGRGHETQYF.

The sample holds one count of this clone. This chain connects TRBV7-9 to TRBJ2-1; 8 bases are a match to TRBD1. The ends lost 7 bases at V and 2 bases at J; junction bases unmatched: 4. The CDR3 runs 14 residues. The V gene's germline CDR1 is SEHNR and CDR2 FQNEAQ (reference sequence). DNA of the CDR3: TGTGCCAGCATCAAGGACAGGGCCTACAATGAGCAGTTCTTC. Amino acids: CASIKDRAYNEQFF.

Here the CDR3 DNA reads TGTGCCAGCAGTCCACACACAGGGGCCAAGAATGAAAAACTGTTTTTT. Its translation is CASSPHTGAKNEKLFF. The V call is TRBV28, the J call TRBJ1-4; TRBD1 matches 7 bases. Germline assignment: CDR1 MDHEN and CDR2 SYDVKM. J gave up 5 bases and V 5 bases, and 11 bases lay outside the gene matches. CDR3 length equals 16 residues.

The chain employs TRBV18 and TRBJ2-7; D is uncertain. V lost 2 bases and J lost 1, with 12 bases in between. The CDR3 consists of 15 residues. CDR1 is KGHSH and CDR2 is LQKENI in the germline V gene. CDR3 residues: CASSPASAKSYEQYF. CDR3 sequence (DNA): TGTGCCAGCTCACCAGCGTCAGCCAAATCCTACGAGCAGTACTTC.

The chain joins TRBV28 to TRBJ1-2, with a weak D call TRBD1 (5 bases). Trimming left V 6 bases short and J 7 bases short, with 15 bases between. Germline CDR1 and CDR2: MDHEN and SYDVKM. This CDR3 is 13 amino acids long. This CDR3 is CASRSPSGSGYTF. For the CDR3, the DNA is TGTGCCAGCAGATCCCCGTCAGGGAGTGGCTACACCTTC.

This rearrangement joins TRBV7-3 to TRBJ1-2; D unresolved. Trimming removed 0 bases from V and 7 bases from J, with 9 bases in between. This CDR3 has 13 residues. The germline V gene encodes CDR1 SGHTA and CDR2 FQGTGA. CDR3 in DNA: TGTGCCAGCAGCTTAACGGCGGAGGGTGGCTACACCTTC. Encoded protein: CASSLTAEGGYTF.

The J gene is TRBJ2-7, the V gene TRBV5-1; D gene unclear. The CDR3 contains 13 residues. V shed 4 bases and J shed 2 bases, with 10 bases lying between them. In germline, CDR1 is SGHRS, CDR2 YFSETQ. The CDR3 loop is CASSTDGAYEQYF. CDR3 in DNA: TGCGCCAGCAGCACGGACGGAGCCTACGAGCAGTACTTC.

Only a few counts were recorded for this clone. The gene calls are TRBV7-8 and TRBJ2-1; D is unresolved. V lost 7 bases and J lost 0, with 13 bases in between. There are 15 residues in the CDR3. Germline CDR1 SGHVS, CDR2 FQNEAQ. This CDR3 is CASIPNVISYNEQFF. DNA of the CDR3: TGTGCCAGCATCCCAAACGTGATCTCCTACAATGAGCAGTTCTTC.

The chain links TRBV6-6 to TRBJ1-2; 7 bases are shared with TRBD1. The CDR3 is 13 amino acids. CDR1 and CDR2 from the germline V gene are MNHNY and SVGAGI (reference sequence). Losses at the gene ends were 6 bases for V and 4 bases for J; bases not matched to a gene: 5. The DNA of the CDR3 is TGTGCCAGCAGGGGACAGATCATCTATGGCTACACCTTC. Protein: CASRGQIIYGYTF.